This T cell receptor (beta chain) comes out of a study of human T cells and chemical hapten exposure. Study background: Alopecia areata, totalis and universalis patients, mostly female, were included.

The trim removed 2 bases at V and 6 bases at J, leaving 16 bases unmatched. CDR1 and CDR2 from the germline V gene are SGHTA and FQGNSA. CDR3 length: 19 residues. MiXCR was run by TCRdb on the RACE reads, yielding one entry per CDR3 protein. Altogether 39,000 or so distinct CDR3 sequences are present, under 5% being singletons, with the ten largest covering about a quarter. Time point: patch test 1, 2 weeks after DPC sensitization. Treatment here: therapeutic diphenylcyclopropenone sensitization with weekly scalp DPC. Unfractionated whole blood yielded total RNA. This material consisted of whole blood, taken in connection with sensitization to the hapten diphenylcyclopropenone (DPC). This TCR came from a man in his fifties or sixties with alopecia areata. Some clones in this sample may be carry-over from other donors' samples. The chain recombines TRBV7-2 with TRBJ1-6; TRBD1 agrees at 7 bases. CDR3 residues: CASSLSTGWSSRSNSPLHF. The DNA of the CDR3 is TGTGCCAGCAGCTTATCGACAGGGTGGTCGTCCAGAAGTAATTCACCCCTCCACTTT. Using reference TRBV7-2 and TRBJ1-6 for the parts outside the CDR3, the full variable domain is GAGVSQSPSNKVTEKGKDVELRCDPISGHTALYWYRQSLGQGLEFLIYFQGNSAPDKSGLPSDRFSAERTGGSVSTLTIQRTQQEDSAVYLCASSLSTGWSSRSNSPLHFGNGTRLTVT.